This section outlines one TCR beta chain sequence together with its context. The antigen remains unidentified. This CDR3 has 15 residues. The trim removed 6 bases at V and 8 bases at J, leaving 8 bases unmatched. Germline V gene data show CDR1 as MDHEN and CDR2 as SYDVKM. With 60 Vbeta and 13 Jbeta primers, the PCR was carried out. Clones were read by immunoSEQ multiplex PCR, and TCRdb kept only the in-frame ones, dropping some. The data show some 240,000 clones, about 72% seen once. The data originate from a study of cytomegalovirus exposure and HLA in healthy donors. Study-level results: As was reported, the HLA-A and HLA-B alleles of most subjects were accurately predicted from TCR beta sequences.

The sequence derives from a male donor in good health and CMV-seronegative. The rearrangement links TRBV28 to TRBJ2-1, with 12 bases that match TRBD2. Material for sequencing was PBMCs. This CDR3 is CASRVLAGGPHEQFF. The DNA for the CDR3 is TGTGCCAGCAGGGTTCTAGCGGGAGGGCCTCATGAGCAGTTCTTC. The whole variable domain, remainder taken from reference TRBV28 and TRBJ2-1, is DVKVTQSSRYLVKRTGEKVFLECVQDMDHENMFWYRQDPGLGLRLIYFSYDVKMKEKGDIPEGYSVSREKKERFSLILESASTNQTSMYLCASRVLAGGPHEQFFGPGTRLTVL.